This entry is about one T cell receptor (beta chain). Its specificity is not known. The sample originates from a study of T cells in Graves' hyperthyroidism and ophthalmopathy. Study at large: Prior to any treatment, at the point of initial diagnosis, peripheral blood was collected. Study results and caveats: Most thyroid clonotypes expanded above 0.001 were also detected in blood.

Amplification of TCR beta CDR3 regions was performed using RNA transcripts as template. The study used the HTBI primer set for a first-round RT-PCR of the TCR CDR3. TCRdb analysed the multiplex PCR reads with MiXCR anew, one entry per CDR3 protein. This table has fewer than 550,000 distinct CDR3 sequences, about 15% appearing once. Together with thyroid ultrasound, orbital computed tomography, serum thyroxine and TRAb, clinical symptoms were used for diagnoses. The PBMCs were sourced from fresh peripheral blood (around 9.9 ml). The CDR3 is made up of 16 amino acids. Trimming took off 3 bases at V and 4 bases at J, with 16 bases between the two ends. Germline CDR1 KGHSH, CDR2 LQKENI.

The chain is built from TRBV18 and TRBJ1-3; D is ambiguous. The sequencing input was blood. The sequence came from a woman between 18 and 30 years old with Graves' hyperthyroidism. The CDR3 loop is CASSPLTAGLGNTIYF. Here the CDR3 DNA reads TGTGCCAGCTCACCTCTAACGGCTGGACTCGGAAACACCATATATTTT.